Shown below are 28 T cell receptor beta chains from a single sample sequenced in a study of T cell repertoires in cytomegalovirus infection. TCRdb processed the reads anew with MiXCR; each CDR3 protein has one entry. The data contain roughly 68,000 distinct CDR3 sequences, 20% to 25% of them singletons. No antigen has been identified for these receptors. The sequencing sample was made of PBMCs, sequenced either directly or after in vitro stimulation (not recorded which). The receptors derive from a human donor in good health (CMV status not recorded). Some clones in this sample may be carry-over from other donors' samples.

The rearrangement links TRBV5-1 to TRBJ2-1, with TRBD1 identical over 9 bases. CDR3 length: 16 residues. Trimming took 0 bases from V and 5 from J; bases not matched to a gene: 6. The germline V gene has CDR1 SGHRS and CDR2 YFSETQ. The CDR3 loop reads CASSLVWDRANNEQFF. The CDR3 coding sequence is TGCGCCAGCAGCTTGGTTTGGGACAGGGCCAACAATGAGCAGTTCTTC. Full variable domain (outside the CDR3, taken from reference TRBV5-1 and TRBJ2-1): KAGVTQTPRYLIKTRGQQVTLSCSPISGHRSVSWYQQTPGQGLQFLFEYFSETQRNKGNFPGRFSGRQFSNSRSEMNVSTLELGDSALYLCASSLVWDRANNEQFFGPGTRLTVL.

With respect to this clonotype: In this CDR3 the conserved last residue, phenylalanine or tryptophan, is missing, so a read error is likely. The chain joins TRBV2 to TRBJ1-1, with a weak D call TRBD1 (6 bases). V lost 3 bases, J lost 4 bases, and 6 bases lay in between. The CDR3 is 12 amino acids. Germline CDR1 reads SNHLY; CDR2 reads FYNNEI. The CDR3 sequence: CASSDRGTEAFL. CDR3 bases: TGTGCCAGCAGTGACAGGGGCACTGAAGCTTTCTTA.

The chain recombines TRBV19 with TRBJ1-5; 8 bases match TRBD1. Looked up from germline, CDR1 is LNHDA and CDR2 is SQIVND (reference sequence). V was clipped by 3 bases and J by 4 bases; unmatched bases: 8. The CDR3 sequence is 16 residues long. The DNA for the CDR3 is TGTGCCAGTAGTATCGGGACAGGCGCCCCAAATCAGCCCCAGCATTTT. Amino acids: CASSIGTGAPNQPQHF.

This clonotype was detected once. The chain is built from TRBV6-5 and TRBJ2-7; D is perhaps TRBD1 or TRBD2 (5 bases each). The CDR3 extends over 15 amino acids. Germline-derived CDR1 and CDR2 are MNHEY and SVGAGI. V lost 2 bases and J lost 7, with 18 bases in between. The DNA for the CDR3 is TGTGCCAGCAGTTACCCCACAGGCGGACTTGGAGAGCAGTACTTC. Protein: CASSYPTGGLGEQYF.

The genes are TRBV18 and TRBJ1-4; D uncertain. Germline CDR1 and CDR2: KGHSH and LQKENI. The CDR3 is 16 amino acids. Trimming left V 1 base short and J 10 bases short, with 19 bases between. The CDR3 sequence is CASSPLNGILTGKLFF. The CDR3 nucleotides read TGTGCCAGCTCACCACTAAACGGTATCCTCACGGGAAAACTGTTTTTT.

This sequence joins TRBV27 and TRBJ1-2, with D possibly matching TRBD1 (6 bases). Per the germline V gene, CDR1 is MNHEY and CDR2 is SMNVEV (reference sequence). V gave up 10 bases and J gave up 6 bases, with 33 bases separating them. This CDR3 has 18 residues. CDR3 coding DNA: TGTGCCACCGCACCTAGCTCGGGACAACCACTCATTAGGCATGGCTACACCTTC. It codes for CATAPSSGQPLIRHGYTF.

The chain couples TRBV10-3 to TRBJ2-7; 10 bases map to TRBD1. V lost 10 bases and J lost 5; bases outside the gene matches: 14. Germline V lookup: CDR1 ENHRY, CDR2 SYGVKD. The CDR3 is made up of 15 amino acids. In nucleotides, the CDR3 is TGTGCCACCGGGGGGGGGACAGGGGTTTCCGACGAGCAGTACGTC. This translates into CATGGGTGVSDEQYV.

The V and J genes are TRBV2 and TRBJ1-5; 9 bases align to TRBD1. Germline loops: CDR1 SNHLY, CDR2 FYNNEI. The junction had 7 bases not matched to a gene; V was cut back by 6 bases and J by 7 bases. The length of the CDR3 is 14 residues. CDR3 bases: TGTGCCAGCAGCGACACAGGGGGCTGGCAGCCCCAGCATTTT. Its translation: CASSDTGGWQPQHF.

The rearrangement uses TRBV4-1 and TRBJ2-7; 8 bases line up with TRBD1. CDR3 size: 17 residues. Germline V lookup: CDR1 MGHRA, CDR2 YSYEKL. V shed 0 bases, J shed 2 bases, and the junction held 9 bases outside the gene matches. This CDR3 is CASSQDLRQGKTYEQYF. CDR3 DNA: TGCGCCAGCAGCCAAGATTTAAGACAGGGGAAAACCTACGAGCAGTACTTC.

This clonotype has a count of ten or more. The rearrangement joins TRBV7-8 to TRBJ2-1, with 7 positions matching TRBD1. V lost 2 bases and J lost 1; bases outside the gene matches: 5. The CDR3 covers 16 residues. The germline V gene has CDR1 SGHVS and CDR2 FQNEAQ. The DNA of the CDR3 is TGTGCCAGCAGCTTACGCCCGGGACAGTCCTACAATGAGCAGTTCTTC. It encodes CASSLRPGQSYNEQFF.

This clonotype was observed a handful of times. V usage is TRBV6-2 or TRBV6-3 and J usage is TRBJ2-1; perhaps TRBD2 as D (5 bases). The V and J ends lost 1 base and 2 bases respectively, with 9 bases between them. The CDR3 runs 15 residues. Germline-derived CDR1 and CDR2 are MNHEY and SVGEGT. CDR3 in amino acids: CASSYLARAYNEQFF. The CDR3 DNA is TGTGCCAGCAGTTACTTAGCGAGGGCCTACAATGAGCAGTTCTTC.

This clonotype has at least ten counts. The CDR3 bases are TGTGCCAGCAGCTTAGATGGGGGGGGCGATCAGCCCCAGCATTTT. It is translated as CASSLDGGGDQPQHF. V and J are TRBV7-2 and TRBJ1-5; D is possibly TRBD1 (6 bases). The V gene's germline CDR1 is SGHTA and CDR2 FQGNSA. V was trimmed by 1 base and J by 5 bases, leaving 12 bases between them. This CDR3 has 15 amino acids. Supplemented by reference TRBV7-2 and TRBJ1-5, the full variable domain reads GAGVSQSPSNKVTEKGKDVELRCDPISGHTALYWYRQSLGQGLEFLIYFQGNSAPDKSGLPSDRFSAERTGGSVSTLTIQRTQQEDSAVYLCASSLDGGGDQPQHFGDGTRLSIL.

In its sample, this clonotype was seen a few times. The chain uses TRBV29-1 and TRBJ1-1; D gene unclear. V lost 5 bases and J lost 5, with 12 bases in between. CDR1 and CDR2 from the germline V gene are SQVTM and ANQGSEA. The CDR3 has 12 amino acids. The chain's CDR3 is CSVSTGETEAFF. CDR3 coding DNA: TGCAGCGTTTCTACTGGGGAGACTGAAGCTTTCTTT. Based on the CDR3 plus reference TRBV29-1 and TRBJ1-1, the full variable domain is SAVISQKPSRDICQRGTSLTIQCQVDSQVTMMFWYRQQPGQSLTLIATANQGSEATYESGFVIDKFPISRPNLTFSTLTVSNMSPEDSSIYLCSVSTGETEAFFGQGTRLTVV.

The chain employs TRBV6-2 or TRBV6-3 and TRBJ2-1, with 7 bases identical to TRBD2. With V trimmed by 8 bases and J by 5 bases, 18 bases remained unmatched. This CDR3 comprises 17 residues. The V gene's germline CDR1 is MNHEY and CDR2 SVGEGT. CDR3: CASHKLPRLAANNEQFF. The CDR3 DNA follows: TGTGCCAGCCATAAGTTGCCGCGGCTAGCGGCGAACAATGAGCAGTTCTTC.

This clonotype has ten or more counts. The V and J genes are TRBV7-8 and TRBJ2-7; perhaps TRBD2 as D (6 bases). The V end lost 5 bases, the J end lost 8 bases, and 22 bases lay between the germline ends. The CDR3 totals 15 residues. Germline CDR1 SGHVS, CDR2 FQNEAQ. CDR3 in amino acids: CASSGAGRWGYQQYF. CDR3 coding DNA: TGTGCCAGCAGCGGCGCGGGACGGTGGGGTTACCAGCAGTACTTC.

This clonotype was observed a few times. This chain joins TRBV29-1 and TRBJ2-3; no clear D. Per germline, CDR1 SQVTM and CDR2 ANQGSEA. V was clipped by 1 base and J by 4 bases, with 9 bases between them. The CDR3 runs 13 residues. In DNA form, the CDR3 reads TGCAGCGTTGAAGGCCCCCCCGCAGATACGCAGTATTTT. This encodes CSVEGPPADTQYF.

This clonotype was counted between two and nine times. The genes are TRBV19 and TRBJ2-1, with 8 bases fitting TRBD2. The CDR3 contains 16 residues. V gave up 7 bases and J gave up 9 bases; unmatched junction bases: 17. Germline V gene lookup returns CDR1 LNHDA and CDR2 SQIVND (reference sequence). CDR3 residues: CASTLSRGAPSVEQFF. CDR3 DNA sequence: TGTGCCAGTACCCTATCGCGGGGGGCCCCCTCGGTTGAGCAGTTCTTC.

The rearrangement joins TRBV5-8 to TRBJ2-5, with D possibly matching TRBD1 (6 bases). The CDR3 contains 16 residues. CDR1 and CDR2 (germline): SGHTS, YDEGEE. The V end lost 4 bases, the J end lost 2 bases, and 18 bases lay between the germline ends. The CDR3 DNA is TGTGCCAGCAGCGCCTTTTGGGGACACCTTCAAGAGACCCAGTACTTC. Translation: CASSAFWGHLQETQYF.

The chain couples TRBV7-6 to TRBJ2-2, with D perhaps matching TRBD1 (5 bases). This CDR3 has 14 amino acids. Germline CDR1 is SGHVS and CDR2 is FNYEAQ. The ends were cut back, 2 bases at V and 6 bases at J, with 10 bases in the middle. Here the CDR3 DNA reads TGTGCCAGCAGCTTACAGGGTTCGGCCGGGGAGCTGTTTTTT. Amino acids: CASSLQGSAGELFF.

This clonotype has more than one count but fewer than ten. The V and J genes are TRBV20-1 and TRBJ2-1, with D uncertain. The CDR3 length is 13 residues. V was pared by 6 bases and J by 2 bases, with 11 bases between. Germline CDR1 and CDR2: DFQATT and SNEGSKA (reference sequence). Written as DNA, the CDR3 is TGCAGTGCCTCGCCCCCCCCCTACAATGAGCAGTTCTTC. Translation: CSASPPPYNEQFF.

This rearrangement joins TRBV7-2 to TRBJ1-2; TRBD1 aligns across 9 bases. This CDR3 has 18 residues. Germline trimming cut 2 bases from V and 3 bases from J; bases unmatched to any gene: 13. Per the germline V gene, CDR1 is SGHTA and CDR2 is FQGNSA. The CDR3 bases are TGTGCCAGCAGCTTATACCCGGGGACAGGGAGATATGACTATGGCTACACCTTC. Translation gives CASSLYPGTGRYDYGYTF. Variable domain in full (rest from reference TRBV7-2 and TRBJ1-2): GAGVSQSPSNKVTEKGKDVELRCDPISGHTALYWYRQSLGQGLEFLIYFQGNSAPDKSGLPSDRFSAERTGGSVSTLTIQRTQQEDSAVYLCASSLYPGTGRYDYGYTFGSGTRLTVV.

In its sample, this clonotype was seen a few times. The chain joins TRBV6-2 or TRBV6-3 to TRBJ2-2; D not resolved. CDR1 and CDR2 from the germline V gene are MNHEY and SVGEGT. The V end was cut by 7 bases, the J end by 7 bases, with 16 bases between. The CDR3 has 14 amino acids. CDR3 in amino acids: CASTLVPLGGELFF. In DNA form, the CDR3 reads TGTGCCAGCACTCTGGTTCCCTTAGGCGGGGAGCTGTTTTTT.

The V and J genes are TRBV11-3 and TRBJ2-1; D is undetermined. This CDR3 has 13 amino acids. Germline values: CDR1 SGHNT, CDR2 YENEEA. Trimming took off 0 bases at V and 9 bases at J, with 9 bases between the two ends. CDR3 nucleotides: TGTGCCAGCAGCTTAGATTTCGTGGGTGAGCAGTTCTTC. Translated: CASSLDFVGEQFF. Complete variable domain (other parts from reference TRBV11-3 and TRBJ2-1): EAGVVQSPRYKIIEKKQPVAFWCNPISGHNTLYWYLQNLGQGPELLIRYENEEAVDDSQLPKDRFSAERLKGVDSTLKIQPAELGDSAVYLCASSLDFVGEQFFGPGTRLTVL.

The rearrangement links TRBV6-1 to TRBJ1-5; the D gene is possibly TRBD1 (6 bases). V was trimmed by 4 bases and J by 4 bases, leaving 17 bases between them. The V gene's germline CDR1 is MNHNS and CDR2 SASEGT. This CDR3 is built from 16 residues. The CDR3 here is CASSGDPTGLNQPQHF. The CDR3 DNA sequence: TGTGCCAGCAGTGGAGATCCGACAGGACTGAATCAGCCCCAGCATTTT.

This clonotype was seen only a few times. This sequence joins TRBV6-6 and TRBJ2-7; D tentatively reads TRBD1 or TRBD2 (6 bases each). The germline gives CDR1 MNHNY, CDR2 SVGAGI (reference sequence). Trimming shortened V by 1 base and J by 6 bases, and 10 bases separated the two germline ends. The CDR3 has 13 residues. The CDR3 reads CASSYLGGSEQYV. CDR3 DNA: TGTGCCAGCAGTTACTTGGGGGGCAGCGAGCAGTACGTC.

This chain uses TRBV7-2 with TRBJ2-1; TRBD2 matches 8 bases. Germline V lookup: CDR1 SGHTA, CDR2 FQGNSA. This CDR3 comprises 14 residues. The V gene end was trimmed by 3 bases and the J gene end by 3 bases; junction bases not matched to a gene: 1. The DNA for the CDR3 is TGTGCCAGCAGCTTGACTAGCGTCTACAATGAGCAGTTCTTC. It yields the protein CASSLTSVYNEQFF. Using reference TRBV7-2 and TRBJ2-1 for the parts outside the CDR3, the full variable domain is GAGVSQSPSNKVTEKGKDVELRCDPISGHTALYWYRQSLGQGLEFLIYFQGNSAPDKSGLPSDRFSAERTGGSVSTLTIQRTQQEDSAVYLCASSLTSVYNEQFFGPGTRLTVL.

This chain links TRBV6-5 with TRBJ1-5; D uncertain. There are 13 residues in the CDR3. Trimming cost V 5 bases and J 6 bases, with 11 bases left between them. Per the germline V gene, CDR1 is MNHEY and CDR2 is SVGAGI. The CDR3 sequence: CASSTTLRQPQHF. The CDR3 nucleotides read TGTGCCAGCAGTACTACTTTACGTCAGCCCCAGCATTTT.

The table lists this clonotype with a few counts. The chain couples TRBV7-9 to TRBJ1-2; D is unclear. From germline, CDR1 is SEHNR and CDR2 FQNEAQ (reference sequence). The V end was cut by 1 base, the J end by 7 bases, with 10 bases between. CDR3 length equals 13 residues. This CDR3 is CASSLVGGGGYTF. In DNA, the CDR3 is TGTGCCAGCAGCTTAGTCGGTGGTGGTGGCTACACCTTC.